The 14 T cell receptor beta chains below all came from one sample that was sequenced in a study of shared clonotypes between healthy human individuals. The method was immunoSEQ multiplex PCR; TCRdb's version includes in-frame clones alone and lacks a portion of them. In the table there are around 2.1 million clones, around 95% of which are singletons. Specimen: naive CD4+ T cells sorted from blood. The subset: CD45RA+ positively selected. The receptor set was obtained from a man aged 18 to 30 in good health.

V usage is TRBV27 and J usage is TRBJ2-7, with 11 bases that match TRBD1. Germline CDR1 reads MNHEY; CDR2 reads SMNVEV (reference sequence). This CDR3 spans 16 amino acids. Losses at the gene ends were 3 bases for V and 5 bases for J; bases not matched to a gene: 9. The CDR3 region has the DNA TGTGCCAGCAGTTTGTACACCGGGACAGGGGGACACGAGCAGTACTTC. Residues: CASSLYTGTGGHEQYF.

This rearrangement joins TRBV2 to TRBJ2-7; tentatively, D is TRBD2 (7 bases). This CDR3 has 14 residues. The V end lost 7 bases, the J end lost 4 bases, and 17 bases lay between the germline ends. Germline assignment: CDR1 SNHLY and CDR2 FYNNEI. The chain's CDR3 is CASTNGGARYEQYF. CDR3 DNA: TGTGCCAGCACTAATGGGGGGGCTAGGTACGAGCAGTACTTC.

The gene calls are TRBV5-4 and TRBJ1-6, with 7 positions matching TRBD1. CDR3 length: 16 residues. The trim removed 4 bases at V and 3 bases at J, leaving 7 bases unmatched. Germline-derived CDR1 and CDR2 are SGHNT and YYREEE (reference sequence). The CDR3 loop reads CASSPSTGSYNSPLHF. In DNA form, the CDR3 reads TGTGCCAGCAGCCCATCGACAGGGAGCTATAATTCACCCCTCCACTTT.

This clone showed up just a few times. Other DNA sequences in this specimen translate into the identical CDR3. The genes are TRBV10-3 and TRBJ1-5; possible D gene TRBD1, 5 bases. The V end lost 4 bases, the J end lost 0 bases, and 7 bases lay between the germline ends. In germline, CDR1 is ENHRY, CDR2 SYGVKD. This CDR3 spans 14 amino acids. The CDR3 nucleotides read TGTGCCATCAGTGCGGGGGATAGCAATCAGCCCCAGCATTTT. This encodes CAISAGDSNQPQHF.

The rearrangement links TRBV18 to TRBJ2-1; 7 bases align to TRBD1. With 5 bases clipped from V and 4 bases from J, the junction kept 8 bases outside the gene matches. The germline V gene encodes CDR1 KGHSH and CDR2 LQKENI. The CDR3 contains 15 residues. Written as DNA, the CDR3 is TGTGCCAGCTCAAAACCGGGACAGTCTTACAATGAGCAGTTCTTC. It is translated as CASSKPGQSYNEQFF.

The chain links TRBV12-1 to TRBJ2-1; TRBD2, the D gene given by the table, was not confirmed from the DNA. TRBV12-1 has pseudogene status. The CDR3 contains 16 residues. The CDR3 DNA reads as TGTGCCAGCAGCGATGCGGTGGTCCCCCACTACAATGAGCAGTTCTTC. This sequence encodes CASSDAVVPHYNEQFF.

J is TRBJ2-7 and V is TRBV12-5; D is uncertain. CDR1 LGHNT and CDR2 FRNRAP come from the germline V gene. Trimming left V 5 bases short and J 2 bases short, with 13 bases between. The CDR3 contains 14 residues. CDR3 in DNA: TGTGCTAGTGGTCCCTGGACGGCCCCCTACGAGCAGTACTTC. It yields the protein CASGPWTAPYEQYF.

This rearrangement joins TRBV25-1 to TRBJ2-1; 8 bases are shared with TRBD1. The V gene's germline CDR1 is MGHDK and CDR2 SYGVNS. With V trimmed by 6 bases and J by 9 bases, 7 bases remained unmatched. The CDR3 covers 13 residues. As DNA, the CDR3 is TGTGCCAGCAGAGGACAGGGAGGCACTGAGCAGTTCTTC. Residues: CASRGQGGTEQFF.

Comments on this clone: Different DNA sequences within this sample yield the same CDR3. This rearrangement joins TRBV5-1 to TRBJ1-4, with 7 bases matching TRBD1. The CDR3 contains 14 residues. Trimming cost V 0 bases and J 4 bases; bases outside gene matches: 0. The germline V gene has CDR1 SGHRS and CDR2 YFSETQ. The CDR3 DNA follows: TGCGCCAGCAGCTTGGACAGGGGTAATGAAAAACTGTTTTTT. Translated: CASSLDRGNEKLFF.

CDR3 DNA: TGTGCCAGCAGCCAGGGCAACGGTCAGCCCCAGCATTTT. As protein: CASSQGNGQPQHF. The chain employs TRBV6-5 and TRBJ1-5, with TRBD1 as a possible D gene (5 bases). CDR3 length: 13 amino acids. Germline CDR1 reads MNHEY; CDR2 reads SVGAGI. V lost 6 bases, J lost 6 bases, and 12 bases lay in between.

The genes are TRBV19 and TRBJ1-5; 7 bases match TRBD1. CDR3 length: 14 amino acids. The trim removed 5 bases at V and 6 bases at J, leaving 7 bases unmatched. Germline CDR1 reads LNHDA; CDR2 reads SQIVND (reference sequence). The CDR3 loop is CASSDTGDRQPQHF. CDR3 in DNA: TGTGCCAGTAGTGATACAGGGGACCGTCAGCCCCAGCATTTT.

The V and J genes are TRBV9 and TRBJ2-5; either TRBD1 or TRBD2 may fit D (6 bases each). From germline, CDR1 is SGDLS and CDR2 YYNGEE. The germline V and J ends were trimmed by 2 bases and 4 bases, with 18 bases remaining between them. The CDR3 has 16 residues. CDR3 coding DNA: TGTGCCAGCAGCGTCTTGGGGGGCTACATGGGAGAGACCCAGTACTTC. Translation: CASSVLGGYMGETQYF.

V gene TRBV28 combines with J gene TRBJ2-7; D is perhaps TRBD2 (6 bases). Germline V lookup: CDR1 MDHEN, CDR2 SYDVKM. The CDR3 has 18 residues. Trimming left V 1 base short and J 1 base short, with 20 bases between. The CDR3 nucleotides read TGTGCCAGCAGTTTATCGGGCGGGCTAGCGCCTATATCCTACGAGCAGTACTTC. It codes for CASSLSGGLAPISYEQYF.

The V gene is TRBV7-9, the J gene TRBJ2-7, with D tentatively TRBD1 (6 bases). Germline CDR1 reads SEHNR; CDR2 reads FQNEAQ (reference sequence). V lost 3 bases and J lost 3, with 12 bases in between. This CDR3 has 14 amino acids. CDR3 sequence (DNA): TGTGCCAGCAGCTTCGACAGGCTCTACTACGAGCAGTACTTC. It encodes CASSFDRLYYEQYF.